This TCR beta chain was captured by sequencing in a study of molecular identifiers for immune sequencing clone quantification. V lost 5 bases and J lost 6, with 13 bases in between. The CDR3 runs 14 residues. Germline CDR1 is SGHAT and CDR2 is FQNNGV. TCRdb ran MiXCR on the PCR reads and lists one entry per CDR3 protein. The profile shows around 480,000 distinct CDR3 sequences, around 23% of them singletons. Sequencing input: naive CD8+ T cells from blood, with Jurkat cell RNA spiked in. Subset meaning: FACS-sorted CD8+CD4-CCR7+CD45RA+ naive T cells. This sequence joins TRBV11-2 and TRBJ2-2; D perhaps matches TRBD1 (6 bases). The source is a human donor in good health. Some libraries in this study had Jurkat cell RNA spiked in. The CDR3 DNA sequence: TGTGCCAGCAGCGCTTGGACAGCCGCCGGGGAGCTGTTTTTT. Translated, it gives CASSAWTAAGELFF.